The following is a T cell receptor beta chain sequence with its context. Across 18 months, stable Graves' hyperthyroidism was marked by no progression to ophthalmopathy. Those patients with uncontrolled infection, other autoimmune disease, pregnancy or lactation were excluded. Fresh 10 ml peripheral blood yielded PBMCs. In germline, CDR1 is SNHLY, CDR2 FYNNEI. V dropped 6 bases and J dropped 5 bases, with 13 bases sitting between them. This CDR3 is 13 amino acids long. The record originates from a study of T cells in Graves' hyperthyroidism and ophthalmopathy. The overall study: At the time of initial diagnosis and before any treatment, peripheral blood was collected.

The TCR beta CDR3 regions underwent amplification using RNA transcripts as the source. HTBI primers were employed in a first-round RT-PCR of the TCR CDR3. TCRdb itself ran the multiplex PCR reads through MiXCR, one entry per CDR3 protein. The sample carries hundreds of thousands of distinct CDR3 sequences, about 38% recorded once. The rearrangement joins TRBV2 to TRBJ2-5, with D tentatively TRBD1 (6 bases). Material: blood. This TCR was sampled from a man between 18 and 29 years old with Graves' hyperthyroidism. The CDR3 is CASRQQGGETQYF. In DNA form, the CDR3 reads TGTGCCAGCAGGCAACAGGGCGGGGAGACCCAGTACTTC.